Listed here are 24 T cell receptor beta chains from one sample, sequenced in a study of blood T cell repertoires in COVID-19. Using immunoSEQ multiplex PCR, the repertoire was profiled, and TCRdb retains in-frame clones only, with some absent. This repertoire shows approximately 170,000 clones, approximately 91% found once; its top ten account for about 0.8%. The sample consisted of PBMCs or T cells enriched from blood (not recorded which). All receptors come from a woman aged 18-29 years who had recovered from COVID-19.

The gene calls are TRBV2 and TRBJ2-3; 16 nucleotides agree with TRBD2. The CDR3 loop spans 15 amino acids. The trim removed 6 bases at V and 6 bases at J, leaving 3 bases unmatched. Germline values: CDR1 SNHLY, CDR2 FYNNEI. This chain's CDR3 is CASRKGLAGGDTQYF. The DNA of the CDR3 is TGTGCCAGCAGGAAGGGACTAGCGGGAGGGGATACGCAGTATTTT.

The chain links TRBV4-1 to TRBJ2-1; 12 nucleotides match TRBD2. The CDR3 covers 17 residues. The V gene's germline CDR1 is MGHRA and CDR2 YSYEKL. Trimming at V came to 2 bases and at J to 9 bases, leaving 11 bases not matched to a gene. The CDR3 loop is CASSQPSSGRAGGEQFF. As DNA, the CDR3 is TGCGCCAGCAGCCAACCCTCTAGCGGGAGGGCCGGCGGTGAGCAGTTCTTC.

V is TRBV14 and J is TRBJ2-1; 9 bases line up with TRBD1. The CDR3 covers 16 residues. After removal of 4 bases from V and 6 bases from J, the junction contained 10 bases not matched to a gene. From germline, CDR1 is SGHDN and CDR2 FVKESK. The CDR3 here is CASSRLAGQGRNEQFF. For the CDR3, the DNA is TGTGCCAGCAGCCGCCTTGCGGGACAGGGTCGCAATGAGCAGTTCTTC.

The genes are TRBV30 and TRBJ2-3; D unresolved. Germline CDR1 and CDR2: GTSNPN and SVGIG (reference sequence). The CDR3 runs to 14 residues. The germline V and J ends were trimmed by 2 bases and 3 bases, with 12 bases remaining between them. The CDR3 DNA follows: TGTGCCTGGAGTTACGGTGAGGCTACAGATACGCAGTATTTT. Translating gives CAWSYGEATDTQYF.

This clone came up a few times. V usage is TRBV4-3 and J usage is TRBJ2-3; 12 positions agree with TRBD2. Germline trimming cut 4 bases from V and 5 bases from J; bases unmatched to any gene: 13. Germline-derived CDR1 and CDR2 are LGHNA and YSLEER. The CDR3 runs to 18 residues. The CDR3 sequence is CASSPHIAKTSGRDTQYF. The CDR3 DNA sequence: TGCGCCAGCAGCCCACACATCGCCAAGACTAGCGGGAGAGATACGCAGTATTTT.

The V call is TRBV5-1, the J call TRBJ2-3; 10 bases align to TRBD1. Trimming cost V 4 bases and J 3 bases; bases outside gene matches: 8. Looked up from germline, CDR1 is SGHRS and CDR2 is YFSETQ. CDR3 length equals 16 residues. Here the CDR3 DNA reads TGCGCCAGCAGCCCGGACCCGGACAGGGGGACAGATACGCAGTATTTT. Residues: CASSPDPDRGTDTQYF.

The chain combines TRBV30 with TRBJ2-1; D might be TRBD1 (6 bases). Germline values: CDR1 GTSNPN, CDR2 SVGIG (reference sequence). This CDR3 comprises 18 residues. Trimming took 0 bases from V and 2 from J, leaving 20 bases between them. The DNA for the CDR3 is TGTGCCTGGAGTGTACCCGGAAGTTGGGGGCCGCCCTACAATGAGCAGTTCTTC. Translating gives CAWSVPGSWGPPYNEQFF.

V usage is TRBV12-3 or TRBV12-4 and J usage is TRBJ2-7; D gene unclear. Trimming pared 6 bases from V and 2 bases from J, leaving 11 bases between. The CDR3 consists of 13 residues. The CDR3 coding sequence is TGTGCCAGCAGCCCTCCTGTAGCCTACGAGCAGTACTTC. Translating it yields CASSPPVAYEQYF.

The CDR3 DNA is TGTGCCAGCAGTTTCACGACAGGGGAGAACACCGGGGAGCTGTTTTTT. Translation gives CASSFTTGENTGELFF. The chain has TRBV27 and TRBJ2-2, with TRBD1 matching over 8 bases. The CDR3 loop spans 16 amino acids. V lost 3 bases to trimming and J lost 1 base; unmatched junction nucleotides: 4. The germline V gene has CDR1 MNHEY and CDR2 SMNVEV (reference sequence).

This chain uses TRBV7-9 with TRBJ2-3; 8 nucleotides line up with TRBD2. CDR3 length equals 15 residues. Germline V gene data show CDR1 as SEHNR and CDR2 as FQNEAQ (reference sequence). The V gene end was trimmed by 2 bases and the J gene end by 7 bases; junction bases not matched to a gene: 8. DNA for the CDR3: TGTGCCAGCAGCTTAACAGCGGGAGCTCTAAATACGCAGTATTTT. It translates to CASSLTAGALNTQYF.

For the CDR3, the DNA is TGTGCCAGCATCTGGGGGACAGGGACGAATGAGCAGTTCTTC. It encodes CASIWGTGTNEQFF. The genes are TRBV28 and TRBJ2-1, with 9 bases matching TRBD1. This CDR3 has 14 residues. With 7 bases clipped from V and 7 bases from J, the junction kept 8 bases outside the gene matches. Germline V gives CDR1 MDHEN, CDR2 SYDVKM.

This sequence joins TRBV9 and TRBJ2-7; TRBD1 matches 9 bases. Trimming took 4 bases from V and 2 from J; bases not matched to a gene: 4. Germline V gene data show CDR1 as SGDLS and CDR2 as YYNGEE. The CDR3 length is 14 residues. The CDR3 bases are TGTGCCAGCAGCCCCCGACAGGGGGCCTACGAGCAGTACTTC. Amino acids: CASSPRQGAYEQYF.

V gene TRBV7-8 combines with J gene TRBJ2-1; the match to TRBD2 covers 11 bases. Germline CDR1 reads SGHVS; CDR2 reads FQNEAQ. The trim removed 5 bases at V and 5 bases at J, leaving 11 bases unmatched. This CDR3 region has 17 residues. CDR3 coding DNA: TGTGCCAGCAGCCAACTTAGCGGGAGGGCCCGCGACAATGAGCAGTTCTTC. This encodes CASSQLSGRARDNEQFF.

The chain recombines TRBV28 with TRBJ2-7; possible D gene TRBD2, 5 bases. The CDR3 has 15 amino acids. The germline V gene has CDR1 MDHEN and CDR2 SYDVKM. V lost 1 base to trimming and J lost 5 bases, with 15 bases between them. This CDR3 is CASSLSPAAGNEQYF. The CDR3 DNA follows: TGTGCCAGCAGTTTATCCCCAGCTGCCGGGAACGAGCAGTACTTC.

This clone was detected only once. This sequence joins TRBV7-9 and TRBJ2-1, with 7 bases that match TRBD1. The CDR3 runs 15 residues. From germline, CDR1 is SEHNR and CDR2 FQNEAQ (reference sequence). Trimming took 2 bases from V and 8 from J; bases not matched to a gene: 9. CDR3 DNA sequence: TGTGCCAGCAGCTTAAGTGAGGGGGCGCAAGATGAGCAGTTCTTC. Translation: CASSLSEGAQDEQFF.

This clone was counted only a few times. The chain joins TRBV3-1 (or the pseudogene TRBV3-2) to TRBJ1-4; TRBD1 might be the D (6 bases). This CDR3 has 12 residues. V was shortened by 4 bases and J by 11 bases, with 11 bases between the two germline ends. Germline-derived CDR1 and CDR2 are LGHDT and YNNKEL (reference sequence). The CDR3 DNA sequence: TGTGCCAGCAGCCGACAGGCGGGCAAACTGTTTTTT. Encoded protein: CASSRQAGKLFF.

The genes are TRBV5-4 and TRBJ1-6; D perhaps matches TRBD1 (5 bases). The CDR3 length is 15 residues. Trimming removed 4 bases from V and 0 bases from J, with 8 bases in between. In germline, CDR1 is SGHNT, CDR2 YYREEE (reference sequence). The CDR3 spells CASSQGSSYNSPLHF. CDR3 DNA: TGTGCCAGCAGCCAGGGTAGCTCCTATAATTCACCCCTCCACTTT. Combining the CDR3 with reference TRBV5-4 and TRBJ1-6 gives the whole variable domain ETGVTQSPTHLIKTRGQQVTLRCSSQSGHNTVSWYQQALGQGPQFIFQYYREEENGRGNFPPRFSGLQFPNYSSELNVNALELDDSALYLCASSQGSSYNSPLHFGNGTRLTVT.

This clone appeared a few times. The chain joins TRBV30 to TRBJ2-7, with 7 positions matching TRBD2. Germline CDR1 GTSNPN, CDR2 SVGIG (reference sequence). The CDR3 totals 13 residues. The V segment lost 3 bases and the J segment 3 bases; nucleotides outside the gene matches: 5. The DNA for the CDR3 is TGTGCCTGGAGAATTCGGGGGGACTACGAGCAGTACTTC. This translates into CAWRIRGDYEQYF.

The rearrangement uses TRBV20-1 and TRBJ1-1; D perhaps matches TRBD1 (6 bases). Germline CDR1 reads DFQATT; CDR2 reads SNEGSKA (reference sequence). Trimming shortened V by 3 bases and J by 5 bases, and 22 bases separated the two germline ends. CDR3 length: 16 amino acids. CDR3 amino acids: CSASALWTERGTEAFF. The DNA of the CDR3 is TGCAGTGCTAGTGCCCTATGGACAGAGAGGGGAACTGAAGCTTTCTTT.

The chain carries TRBV20-1 and TRBJ1-2; a possible D gene is TRBD1 (6 bases). The CDR3 sequence is 11 residues long. V was clipped by 6 bases and J by 5 bases, with 10 bases between them. Germline CDR1 DFQATT, CDR2 SNEGSKA (reference sequence). Written as DNA, the CDR3 is TGCAGTGCCAGGGGCCCTTATGGCTACACCTTC. Translated, it gives CSARGPYGYTF.

The sample holds a few counts of this clone. V usage is TRBV21-1 and J usage is TRBJ2-7; the D call of TRBD2 is as the table states it, not checked on the DNA. TRBV21-1 is a recognized pseudogene. The CDR3 is 18 residues long. For the CDR3, the DNA is TGTGCCAGCAGCACCTACAGCGGGAGCGGCATTAGCACCTACGAGCAGTACTTC. Translating it yields CASSTYSGSGISTYEQYF.

The chain uses TRBV21-1 and TRBJ2-3; the table's D call, TRBD1, has no DNA check behind it. TRBV21-1 constitutes a pseudogene. The CDR3 contains 13 residues. The CDR3 coding sequence is TGTGCCAGCAGCCATTTTAGCACAGATACGCAGTATTTT. The encoded protein is CASSHFSTDTQYF.

The chain links TRBV30 to TRBJ1-1; TRBD1 matches 9 bases. V lost 5 bases, J lost 4 bases, and 2 bases stayed unmatched. Germline CDR1 reads GTSNPN; CDR2 reads SVGIG (reference sequence). The CDR3 length is 12 residues. The CDR3 bases are TGTGCCTGGGGGGACAGGGTCACTGAAGCTTTCTTT. Translation gives CAWGDRVTEAFF.

This sequence joins TRBV28 and TRBJ2-3; tentative D call: TRBD2 (6 bases). The CDR3 loop spans 14 amino acids. The V gene lost 7 bases and the J gene lost 6 bases, with 17 bases spanning the gap. CDR1 MDHEN and CDR2 SYDVKM come from the germline V gene. The CDR3 nucleotides read TGTGCCAGCAAACCCTGGGCGGGGCCCGATACGCAGTATTTT. Translating gives CASKPWAGPDTQYF.